What follows describes a single TCR beta chain. CDR3 length: 11 amino acids. The V end lost 5 bases, the J end lost 7 bases, and 6 bases lay between the germline ends. Germline-derived CDR1 and CDR2 are SEHNR and FQNEAQ (reference sequence). The sample is drawn from a study of tumor-infiltrating lymphocytes in localized non-small cell lung cancer. Libraries were prepared by immunoSEQ multiplex PCR; TCRdb keeps only in-frame clonotypes and omits some of them. The table shows more than 2,000 clones, with under 60% occurring only once. The sample comprised uninvolved lung tissue not adjacent to the tumor. The source is a human donor with non-small cell lung cancer. Some clones in this sample may be carry-over from other donors' samples. The chain combines TRBV7-9 with TRBJ2-1; no clear D gene. The CDR3 is CASSPRNEQFF. The DNA of the CDR3 is TGTGCCAGCAGCCCCCGGAATGAGCAGTTCTTC.